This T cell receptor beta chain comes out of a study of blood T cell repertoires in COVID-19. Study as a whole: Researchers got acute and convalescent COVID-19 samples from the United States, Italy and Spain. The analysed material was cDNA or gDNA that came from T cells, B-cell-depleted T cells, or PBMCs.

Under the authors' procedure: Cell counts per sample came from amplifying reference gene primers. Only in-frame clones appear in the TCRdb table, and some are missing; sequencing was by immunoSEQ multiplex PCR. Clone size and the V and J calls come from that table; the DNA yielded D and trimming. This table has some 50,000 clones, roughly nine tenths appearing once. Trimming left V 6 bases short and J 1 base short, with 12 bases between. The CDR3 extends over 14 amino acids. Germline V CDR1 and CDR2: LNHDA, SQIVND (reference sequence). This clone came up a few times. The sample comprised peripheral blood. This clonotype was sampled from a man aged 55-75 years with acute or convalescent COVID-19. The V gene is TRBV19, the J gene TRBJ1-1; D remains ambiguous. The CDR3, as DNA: TGTGCCAGTAGCCAAAACGCTAGGAACACTGAAGCTTTCTTT. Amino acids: CASSQNARNTEAFF.